The clone carrying this T cell receptor (beta chain) showed up just once. This record belongs to a study of cytomegalovirus exposure and HLA in healthy donors. The germline V gene encodes CDR1 SEHNR and CDR2 FQNEAQ (reference sequence). The CDR3 consists of 14 residues. Deletions cut 0 bases from V and 0 bases from J, with 3 bases between. PCR employed 60 Vbeta and 13 Jbeta primers. Clones were sequenced by immunoSEQ multiplex PCR, and TCRdb holds only the in-frame ones, with some missing. The repertoire includes around 90,000 clones, around 85% of them detected once, and 6.5% to 8.5% sits in the top ten.

The V and J genes are TRBV7-9 and TRBJ1-3; D not certain. Sample: PBMCs. This receptor was identified in a man aged 40-50 years in good health and CMV-seropositive. CDR3 amino acids: CASSLAGSGNTIYF. The CDR3, as DNA: TGTGCCAGCAGCTTAGCCGGCTCTGGAAACACCATATATTTT.